The present T cell receptor (beta chain) was sequenced within a study of regulatory T cells in long-lasting Graves disease. Comments on this clonotype: Its target is not known. A much larger clone differs by one base, so this may be a read error. Lacking the conserved final phenylalanine or tryptophan, this CDR3 likely reflects a read error.

Study-level findings and limits: Persistent disease was characterized by preferential usage of TRBV28, TRBJ1-2 and TRBJ2-5.

The J segment lost 4 bases and the V segment lost 3 bases, leaving 2 bases of the junction unmatched. Germline V gives CDR1 MNHEY, CDR2 SVGEGT. This CDR3 is built from 13 residues. Construction of the TCR beta libraries employed iRepertoire HTBI primers in conjunction with Arm-PCR of CDR3 regions. Original analysis: Across all samples, approximately 64 TRBV segments and 15 or so TRBJ segments were identified. Using its own MiXCR run on the multiplex PCR reads, TCRdb lists one record per CDR3 protein. The V and J calls reflect TCRdb's pipeline rather than the authors' work. The profile covers fewer than 550,000 distinct CDR3 sequences, with 20% to 25% appearing a single time and about 7% taken by the ten largest. Stated time point: persistent/refractory GD, antithyroid drugs over 5 years with positive TRAb. Extracted PBMC RNA gave rise to the TCR library. Patients of an endocrinology department in Xi'an, China, were included.

The TCR originated in a female donor with Graves disease. The gene calls are TRBV6-2 or TRBV6-3 and TRBJ1-1, with 7 bases matching TRBD1. Sequenced material: peripheral blood mononuclear cells (PBMCs), taken when the disease was refractory, from a patient treated with antithyroid drugs. The CDR3 sequence: CASSYNRGTEAFL. The CDR3 region has the DNA TGTGCCAGCAGTTATAACAGGGGCACTGAAGCTTTCCTT.